These T cell receptor beta chains were read from a single sample in a study of cytomegalovirus exposure and HLA in healthy donors. The assay was immunoSEQ multiplex PCR, and TCRdb's table has in-frame clones only and misses some. The table includes 200,000 or so clones, about 80% detected once. Sequencing was done on a sample of PBMCs. The receptors come from a woman between 18 and 30 years old in good health and CMV-seropositive. CDR3s leave out the opening cysteine and the closing phenylalanine or tryptophan. A D gene is named only where the DNA matches it firmly. The size of a clone is reported for some rows only, either as once, few or many, or as a class for expanded clones.

TRBV5-1,-,-,TRBJ1-4,12,ASSPGSANEKLF
TRBV6-5,TRBD1,-,TRBJ2-1,13,ASSYSRDRRYRQF
TRBV20-1,-,-,TRBJ1-1,9,SARYNTEAF
TRBV11-2,TRBD2,-,TRBJ2-2,14,ASSLLGRAGTGELF
TRBV29-1,TRBD1,-,TRBJ1-2,11,SVEDRVNYGYT
TRBV25-1,-,-,TRBJ1-1,13,ASSESWTDMAEAF
TRBV5-6,-,-,TRBJ1-1,12,ASSLVGTTFEAF
TRBV29-1,TRBD1,-,TRBJ2-5,11,SVATGPQETQY
TRBV6-6,TRBD1,-,TRBJ1-6,13,ASSYSGQLGSPLH
TRBV6-1,TRBD1,-,TRBJ1-2,14,ASSEGYRGISSGYT
TRBV2,-,-,TRBJ1-1,9,ASKDTKEAF
TRBV7-3,TRBD2,-,TRBJ2-2,13,ASSLGLGETGELF
TRBV5-1,TRBD1,-,TRBJ2-3,12,ASSFTGDTDTQY
TRBV19,-,-,TRBJ1-1,11,ASSIQGNTEAF
TRBV6-1,TRBD2,-,TRBJ2-5,15,ASSEGPGLAGLETQY
TRBV7-9,TRBD1,-,TRBJ1-1,11,ASSFAHGQGAF
TRBV30,-,few,TRBJ2-5,11,AWSVQSVETQY
TRBV29-1,-,-,TRBJ1-3,13,SANRRDHSGNTIY
TRBV7-2,TRBD2,-,TRBJ2-1,14,ASSSRIAGALGEQF
TRBV12-5,-,few,TRBJ2-1,12,ASGRGGPNNEQF
TRBV5-1,TRBD1,few,-,14,ASSNGLLGGSHEQY
TRBV5-4,-,-,TRBJ2-1,10,ASSPGTGKQF
TRBV6-4,-,-,TRBJ1-1,14,AGSPEGGRASTEAF
TRBV6-5,TRBD1,-,TRBJ2-5,12,ASSRTGGGETQY
TRBV5-1,-,-,TRBJ2-5,9,ATHLGETQY
TRBV7-6,TRBD1,-,-,11,ASSFDRGYEQY
TRBV2,TRBD2,-,TRBJ2-7,12,ASNRREEGYEQY
TRBV29-1,-,-,TRBJ2-2,12,SVFRGSTTGELF
TRBV6-5,-,-,TRBJ2-5,11,ASRGLGGGTQY
TRBV7-2,TRBD1,-,TRBJ2-3,12,ASKRTGNTDTQY
TRBV7-6,-,once,TRBJ2-5,12,ASSQIHLQETQY
TRBV6-1,-,-,TRBJ2-6,13,ASSETGAGANVLT
TRBV30,-,few,TRBJ1-5,13,AWSAGGNSNQPQH
TRBV2,-,-,TRBJ1-2,14,ASSDERGIDHYGYT
TRBV6-1,TRBD1,-,TRBJ1-2,11,ASSLTGDYGYT
TRBV7-2,TRBD1,few,TRBJ2-7,12,ASSLVRGQYEQY
TRBV5-4,-,-,TRBJ2-2,14,ASSPRQVSHTGELF
TRBV25-1,-,-,TRBJ1-5,12,ASQGAYSNQPQH
TRBV4-1,-,-,TRBJ2-3,13,ASSQIRGGTDTQY
TRBV7-2,-,-,TRBJ2-2,14,ASSLTGPSNTGELF
TRBV5-4,TRBD1,-,TRBJ1-1,11,ASRPTGGTEAF
TRBV27,-,-,TRBJ2-2,12,ASSLSLVTGELF
TRBV6-5,-,-,TRBJ1-1,13,ASSYREILGTEAF
TRBV6-1,-,few,TRBJ2-5,12,ASSAPRAQETQY
TRBV2,-,once,TRBJ2-5,12,ASSEARAGETQY
TRBV28,TRBD2,-,TRBJ2-7,16,ASSSTRPGGTSAYEQY
TRBV7-9,-,-,TRBJ1-2,12,ASSLPGVGYGYT
TRBV7-2,-,-,TRBJ1-2,12,ASSLTSPNYGYT
TRBV28,TRBD1,-,TRBJ1-5,13,ASSSPGQGVQPQH
TRBV5-4,TRBD2,-,TRBJ2-3,12,ASSSWTRSDTQY
TRBV9,TRBD1,-,TRBJ1-1,15,ASSVGGGRGLNTEAF
TRBV30,TRBD1,-,TRBJ1-3,13,AWRATDRAGNTIY